What follows are 25 T cell receptor beta chains derived from one specimen sequenced in a study of cytomegalovirus exposure and HLA in healthy donors. The PCR had 60 Vbeta and 13 Jbeta primers. Libraries were prepared by immunoSEQ multiplex PCR; TCRdb keeps only in-frame clonotypes and omits some of them. The data hold under 200,000 clones, with approximately 67% observed a single time. Sample: PBMCs. These receptors were obtained from a woman younger than 30 in good health and CMV-seropositive.

The CDR3 DNA reads as TGTGCCTGGACTGCAGACTACAATGAGCAGTTCTTC. This encodes CAWTADYNEQFF. The chain has TRBV30 and TRBJ2-1; D call uncertain. The CDR3 consists of 12 residues. Trimming stripped 4 bases from V and 3 bases from J, with 7 bases between. Germline V lookup: CDR1 GTSNPN, CDR2 SVGIG (reference sequence). The variable domain in full, completed from reference TRBV30 and TRBJ2-1, reads SQTIHQWPATLVQPVGSPLSLECTVEGTSNPNLYWYRQAAGRGLQLLFYSVGIGQISSEVPQNLSASRPQDRQFILSSKKLLLSDSGFYLCAWTADYNEQFFGPGTRLTVL.

This clone came up a few times. The V and J genes are TRBV2 and TRBJ2-7; 10 bases align to TRBD2. Germline V gene data show CDR1 as SNHLY and CDR2 as FYNNEI. Trimming took 6 bases from V and 4 from J; bases not matched to a gene: 12. CDR3 size: 16 residues. DNA for the CDR3: TGTGCCAGCAGACTTACGGAGGTGACTAGCGGGTACGAGCAGTACTTC. It is translated as CASRLTEVTSGYEQYF. Full variable domain (missing parts from reference TRBV2 and TRBJ2-7): EPEVTQTPSHQVTQMGQEVILRCVPISNHLYFYWYRQILGQKVEFLVSFYNNEISEKSEIFDDQFSVERPDGSNFTLKIRSTKLEDSAMYFCASRLTEVTSGYEQYFGPGTRLTVT.

The V and J genes are TRBV4-1 and TRBJ2-7; D gene unclear. This CDR3 is built from 13 residues. Germline lookup yields CDR1 MGHRA and CDR2 YSYEKL. Trimming cost V 0 bases and J 2 bases, with 5 bases left between them. The CDR3: CASSQETAYEQYF. CDR3 DNA sequence: TGCGCCAGCAGCCAAGAAACAGCCTACGAGCAGTACTTC.

The chain is built from TRBV19 and TRBJ1-1, with TRBD1 identical over 7 bases. The V gene end was trimmed by 4 bases and the J gene end by 11 bases; junction bases not matched to a gene: 10. Germline V gene data show CDR1 as LNHDA and CDR2 as SQIVND (reference sequence). The CDR3 runs 13 residues. The CDR3 nucleotides are TGTGCCAGTAGTAACAGACAGGGAAGGGTGGCTTTCTTT. Translated: CASSNRQGRVAFF.

The rearrangement uses TRBV6-1 and TRBJ2-3; D is uncertain. V was shortened by 10 bases and J by 0 bases, with 8 bases between the two germline ends. Germline loops: CDR1 MNHNS, CDR2 SASEGT. The CDR3 has 12 amino acids. The CDR3 region has the DNA TGTGCCATCAGATCTAGCACAGATACGCAGTATTTT. Protein sequence: CAIRSSTDTQYF.

This chain uses TRBV4-1 with TRBJ1-2; 10 bases are shared with TRBD1. The V gene's germline CDR1 is MGHRA and CDR2 YSYEKL. This CDR3 region has 18 residues. With 4 bases clipped from V and 2 bases from J, the junction kept 13 bases outside the gene matches. CDR3 bases: TGCGCCAGCAGCCGAACTCCGGGACAGGGGATTTCGAACTATGGCTACACCTTC. It translates to CASSRTPGQGISNYGYTF.

The CDR3 loop reads CASSYGTNSYEQYF. In DNA, the CDR3 is TGTGCCAGCAGTTACGGGACTAACTCCTACGAGCAGTACTTC. The rearrangement links TRBV6-6 to TRBJ2-7; 7 bases are shared with TRBD2. With 2 bases clipped from V and 0 bases from J, the junction kept 1 base outside the gene matches. The CDR3 sequence is 14 residues long. From germline, CDR1 is MNHNY and CDR2 SVGAGI (reference sequence).

The chain uses TRBV4-3 and TRBJ2-2; D not certain. Per germline, CDR1 LGHNA and CDR2 YSLEER. Between the trimmed V and J ends, which lost 1 base and 5 bases, there was a span of 8 bases. This CDR3 has 14 residues. CDR3 DNA: TGCGCCAGCAGCCAAGGTGTCGCGACCGGGGAGCTGTTTTTT. This codes for CASSQGVATGELFF.

A few counts support this clone. The chain has TRBV10-1 and TRBJ2-1, with a weak D call TRBD2 (6 bases). Germline CDR1 reads WNHNN; CDR2 reads SYGVQD (reference sequence). Deletions cut 5 bases from V and 3 bases from J, with 17 bases between. The CDR3 has 16 residues. CDR3 sequence (DNA): TGCGCCAGCAGTCGGTCCCCTAGCGTTCTCTACAATGAGCAGTTCTTC. Translated, it gives CASSRSPSVLYNEQFF.

The sample holds a few counts of this clone. The genes are TRBV7-6 and TRBJ1-4; a weak D match, TRBD1 (5 bases). The germline CDR1 and CDR2 sequences are SGHVS and FNYEAQ. The germline V and J ends were trimmed by 0 bases and 3 bases, with 17 bases remaining between them. This CDR3 is built from 18 residues. As DNA, the CDR3 is TGTGCCAGCAGCTTAGCGCCGGACATCCTCTCGGCTAATGAAAAACTGTTTTTT. Amino acid sequence: CASSLAPDILSANEKLFF.

The rearrangement joins TRBV14 to TRBJ1-3, with 9 bases identical to TRBD1. This CDR3 has 15 residues. Germline-derived CDR1 and CDR2 are SGHDN and FVKESK. After removal of 4 bases from V and 4 bases from J, the junction contained 5 bases not matched to a gene. The CDR3 DNA reads TGTGCCAGCAGCCTATGGACAGGGGAAGGAAACACCATATATTTT. This translates into CASSLWTGEGNTIYF.

The chain couples TRBV7-2 to TRBJ1-3; no definite D call. Per the germline V gene, CDR1 is SGHTA and CDR2 is FQGNSA. V was pared by 2 bases and J by 0 bases, with 11 bases between. This CDR3 contains 16 residues. This CDR3 reads CASSLNTIVSGNTIYF. The CDR3 DNA reads as TGTGCCAGCAGCTTAAACACAATCGTCTCTGGAAACACCATATATTTT.

The chain carries TRBV7-9 and TRBJ2-7, with D perhaps TRBD2 (5 bases). The V and J ends lost 2 bases and 5 bases respectively, with 10 bases between them. The CDR3 is made up of 13 amino acids. CDR1 and CDR2 from the germline V gene are SEHNR and FQNEAQ (reference sequence). The CDR3 region has the DNA TGTGCCAGCAGCTTAAATCTCGGGGACGAGCAGTACTTC. It codes for CASSLNLGDEQYF.

This chain's CDR3 is CASSQSLTGANVLTF. The CDR3, as DNA: TGTGCCAGCAGCCAGAGTTTAACTGGGGCCAACGTCCTGACTTTC. V and J are TRBV14 and TRBJ2-6; no firm D call. The V and J ends lost 3 bases and 2 bases respectively, with 8 bases between them. Germline CDR1 is SGHDN and CDR2 is FVKESK. The CDR3 loop spans 15 amino acids.

The chain links TRBV28 to TRBJ2-7; 12 bases are a match to TRBD1. V gave up 8 bases and J gave up 6 bases; unmatched junction bases: 11. The length of the CDR3 is 15 residues. Germline CDR1 reads MDHEN; CDR2 reads SYDVKM. The CDR3 loop reads CASATEGTGGPEQYF. For the CDR3, the DNA is TGTGCCAGCGCCACCGAAGGGACAGGGGGCCCCGAGCAGTACTTC.

In this sample, this clone turned up a few times. V usage is TRBV11-3 and J usage is TRBJ2-2; no definite D call. Trimming left V 5 bases short and J 3 bases short, with 4 bases between. The V gene's germline CDR1 is SGHNT and CDR2 YENEEA. The CDR3 has 12 amino acids. The CDR3 here is CASSPYTGELFF. Written as DNA, the CDR3 is TGTGCCAGCAGCCCATACACCGGGGAGCTGTTTTTT.

The chain employs TRBV7-9 and TRBJ1-2; 7 bases match TRBD1. CDR1 and CDR2 (germline): SEHNR, FQNEAQ (reference sequence). The CDR3 is 15 amino acids. With 1 base clipped from V and 1 base from J, the junction kept 3 bases outside the gene matches. The CDR3 spells CASSLGGGGNYGYTF. The CDR3 region has the DNA TGTGCCAGCAGCTTAGGAGGGGGCGGTAACTATGGCTACACCTTC.

The genes are TRBV18 and TRBJ1-5, with 9 bases that match TRBD1. The CDR3 is 14 residues long. V was clipped by 5 bases and J by 7 bases; unmatched bases: 6. Germline-derived CDR1 and CDR2 are KGHSH and LQKENI. The CDR3 here is CASSTGGEIQPQHF. The CDR3 bases are TGTGCCAGCTCAACAGGGGGCGAAATCCAGCCCCAGCATTTT.

The chain uses TRBV9 and TRBJ1-2; 7 bases line up with TRBD1. This CDR3 has 15 residues. CDR1 SGDLS and CDR2 YYNGEE come from the germline V gene. V shed 3 bases, J shed 3 bases, and the junction held 8 bases outside the gene matches. The CDR3 nucleotides are TGTGCCAGCAGCGCCGACCCTACAGGGGACTATGGCTACACCTTC. Protein sequence: CASSADPTGDYGYTF.

The chain carries TRBV2 and TRBJ1-5; 8 bases fit TRBD1. CDR1 and CDR2 (germline): SNHLY, FYNNEI. This CDR3 contains 16 residues. Losses at the gene ends were 5 bases for V and 2 bases for J; bases not matched to a gene: 8. This CDR3 reads CASSPPGTGGNQPQHF. In nucleotides, the CDR3 is TGTGCCAGCAGTCCTCCTGGGACAGGAGGCAATCAGCCCCAGCATTTT.

This chain joins TRBV19 and TRBJ1-2; possibly TRBD1 for D (6 bases). The CDR3 runs 12 residues. With 10 bases removed from V and 7 bases from J, the gap between germline ends came to 16 bases. The germline CDR1 and CDR2 sequences are LNHDA and SQIVND (reference sequence). CDR3 sequence (DNA): TGTGCCACCCAGACAGGTTTTGGTGGCTACACCTTC. It codes for CATQTGFGGYTF.

The CDR3 nucleotides read TGTGCCAGCTCCCCGGGACAGGGGGCCACTAATGAAAAACTGTTTTTT. Encoded protein: CASSPGQGATNEKLFF. J is TRBJ1-4 and V is TRBV18; 12 bases agree with TRBD1. The CDR3 loop spans 16 amino acids. Germline V gene sequence: CDR1 KGHSH, CDR2 LQKENI. The ends lost 6 bases at V and 2 bases at J; junction bases unmatched: 4.

Only a few counts were recorded for this clone. The J gene is TRBJ2-5, the V gene TRBV29-1; D is unresolved. The germline V gene encodes CDR1 SQVTM and CDR2 ANQGSEA. The CDR3 is 11 residues long. The V end lost 4 bases, the J end lost 5 bases, and 8 bases lay between the germline ends. CDR3 nucleotides: TGCAGCGTTGCCAGGCTGGAGACCCAGTACTTC. Protein sequence: CSVARLETQYF.

The chain couples TRBV5-1 to TRBJ1-5; maybe TRBD1 (6 bases). V was shortened by 5 bases and J by 1 base, with 10 bases between the two germline ends. From germline, CDR1 is SGHRS and CDR2 YFSETQ. This CDR3 contains 14 residues. CDR3: CASRLQGSNQPQHF. In nucleotides, the CDR3 is TGCGCCAGCAGGTTACAGGGAAGCAATCAGCCCCAGCATTTT.

This clone has just a few counts. The chain couples TRBV5-4 to TRBJ2-1; D call uncertain. This CDR3 is built from 11 residues. CDR1 and CDR2 (germline): SGHNT, YYREEE (reference sequence). V lost 1 base and J 8 bases, leaving 4 bases between the germline ends. CDR3 in DNA: TGTGCCAGCAGCTTGTCCGATGAGCAGTTCTTC. The encoded protein is CASSLSDEQFF.